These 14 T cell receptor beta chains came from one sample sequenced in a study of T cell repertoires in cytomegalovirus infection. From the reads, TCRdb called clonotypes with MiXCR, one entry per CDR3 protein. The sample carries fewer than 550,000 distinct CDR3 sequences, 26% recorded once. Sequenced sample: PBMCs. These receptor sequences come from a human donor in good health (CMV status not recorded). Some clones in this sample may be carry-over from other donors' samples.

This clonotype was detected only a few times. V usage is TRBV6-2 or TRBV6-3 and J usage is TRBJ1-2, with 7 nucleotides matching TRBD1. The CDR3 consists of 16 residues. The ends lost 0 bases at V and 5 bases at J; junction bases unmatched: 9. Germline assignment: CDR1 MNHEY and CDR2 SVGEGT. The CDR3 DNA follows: TGTGCCAGCAGTTACTCCAGGGACAGAGTGGAGTATGGCTACACCTTC. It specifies CASSYSRDRVEYGYTF.

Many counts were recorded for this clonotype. This CDR3 reads CASSPGTRGTDTQYF. Here the CDR3 DNA reads TGTGCCAGCAGTCCCGGGACTAGAGGCACAGATACGCAGTATTTT. The J gene is TRBJ2-3, the V gene TRBV7-2; 8 nucleotides align to TRBD2. V lost 6 bases, J lost 1 base, and 6 bases stayed unmatched. Germline loops: CDR1 SGHTA, CDR2 FQGNSA. The CDR3 sequence is 15 residues long. The whole variable domain, remainder taken from reference TRBV7-2 and TRBJ2-3, is GAGVSQSPSNKVTEKGKDVELRCDPISGHTALYWYRQSLGQGLEFLIYFQGNSAPDKSGLPSDRFSAERTGGSVSTLTIQRTQQEDSAVYLCASSPGTRGTDTQYFGPGTRLTVL.

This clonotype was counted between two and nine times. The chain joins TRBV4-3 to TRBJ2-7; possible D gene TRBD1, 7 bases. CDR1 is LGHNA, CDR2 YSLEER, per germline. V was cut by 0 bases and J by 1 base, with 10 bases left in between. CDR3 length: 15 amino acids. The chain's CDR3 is CASSQDRGTSYEQYF. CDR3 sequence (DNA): TGCGCCAGCAGCCAAGACAGGGGGACTTCCTACGAGCAGTACTTC.

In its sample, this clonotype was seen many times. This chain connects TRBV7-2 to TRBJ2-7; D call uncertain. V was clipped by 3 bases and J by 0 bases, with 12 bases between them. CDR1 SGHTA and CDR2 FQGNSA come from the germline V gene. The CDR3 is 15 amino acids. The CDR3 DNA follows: TGTGCCAGCAGCTTTGCGGCGGCAGGCTCCTACGAGCAGTACTTC. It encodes CASSFAAAGSYEQYF.

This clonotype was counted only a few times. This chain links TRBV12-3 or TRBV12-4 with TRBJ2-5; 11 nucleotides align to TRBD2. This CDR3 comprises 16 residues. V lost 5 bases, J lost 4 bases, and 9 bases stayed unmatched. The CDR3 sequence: CASSPGIAGGRETQYF. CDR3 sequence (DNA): TGTGCCAGCAGTCCAGGTATAGCGGGAGGGCGAGAGACCCAGTACTTC.

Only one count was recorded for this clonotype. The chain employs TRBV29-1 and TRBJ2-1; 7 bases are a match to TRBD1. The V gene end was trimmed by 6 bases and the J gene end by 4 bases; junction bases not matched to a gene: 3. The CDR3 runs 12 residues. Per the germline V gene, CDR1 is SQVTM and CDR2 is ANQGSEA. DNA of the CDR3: TGCAGCGTCCGACAGGGTTACAATGAGCAGTTCTTC. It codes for CSVRQGYNEQFF.

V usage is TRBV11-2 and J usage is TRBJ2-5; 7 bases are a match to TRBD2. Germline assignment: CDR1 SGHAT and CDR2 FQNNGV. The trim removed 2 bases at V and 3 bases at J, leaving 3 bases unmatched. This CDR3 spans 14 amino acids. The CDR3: CASSLSGTKETQYF. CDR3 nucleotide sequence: TGTGCCAGCAGCTTAAGCGGGACCAAAGAGACCCAGTACTTC.

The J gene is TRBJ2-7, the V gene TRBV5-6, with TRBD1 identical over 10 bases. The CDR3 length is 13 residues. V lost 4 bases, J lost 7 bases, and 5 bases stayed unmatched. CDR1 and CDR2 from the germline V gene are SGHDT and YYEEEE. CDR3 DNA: TGTGCCAGCAGCCGACAGGGGGCGGGGGAGCAGTACGTC. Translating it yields CASSRQGAGEQYV.

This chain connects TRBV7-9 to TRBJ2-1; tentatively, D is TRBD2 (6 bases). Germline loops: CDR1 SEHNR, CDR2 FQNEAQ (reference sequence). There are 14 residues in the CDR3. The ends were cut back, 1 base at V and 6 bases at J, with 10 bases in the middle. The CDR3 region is CASSLVTGVNEQFF. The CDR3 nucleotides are TGTGCCAGCAGCTTAGTGACGGGGGTCAATGAGCAGTTCTTC.

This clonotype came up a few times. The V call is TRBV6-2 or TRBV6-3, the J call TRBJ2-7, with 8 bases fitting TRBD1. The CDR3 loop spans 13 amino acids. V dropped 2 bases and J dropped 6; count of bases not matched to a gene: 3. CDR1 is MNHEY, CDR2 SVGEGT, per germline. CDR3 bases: TGTGCCAGCAGTTACGGGGACAGGCTCGAGCAGTACTTC. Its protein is CASSYGDRLEQYF.

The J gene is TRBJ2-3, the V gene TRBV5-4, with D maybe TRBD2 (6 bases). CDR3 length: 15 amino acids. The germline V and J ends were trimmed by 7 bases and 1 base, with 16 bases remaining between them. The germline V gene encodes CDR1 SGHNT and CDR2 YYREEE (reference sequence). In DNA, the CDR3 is TGTGCCAGCCACCTTGGTTTAGCGGGCACAGATACGCAGTATTTT. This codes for CASHLGLAGTDTQYF. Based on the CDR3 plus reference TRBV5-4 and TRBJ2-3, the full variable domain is ETGVTQSPTHLIKTRGQQVTLRCSSQSGHNTVSWYQQALGQGPQFIFQYYREEENGRGNFPPRFSGLQFPNYSSELNVNALELDDSALYLCASHLGLAGTDTQYFGPGTRLTVL.

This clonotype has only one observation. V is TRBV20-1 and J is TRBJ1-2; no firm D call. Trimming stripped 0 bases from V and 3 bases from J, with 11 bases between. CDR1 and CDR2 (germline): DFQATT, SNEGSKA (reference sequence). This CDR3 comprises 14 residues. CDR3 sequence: CSARDPGGHYGYTF. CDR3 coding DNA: TGCAGTGCTAGAGATCCCGGAGGCCACTATGGCTACACCTTC.

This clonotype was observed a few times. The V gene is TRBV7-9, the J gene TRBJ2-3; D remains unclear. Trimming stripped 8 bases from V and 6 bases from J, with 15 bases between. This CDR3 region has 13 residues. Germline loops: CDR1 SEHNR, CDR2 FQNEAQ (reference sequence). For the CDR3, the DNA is TGTGCCAGCTTGAATAGCCTGTTTGATACGCAGTATTTT. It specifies CASLNSLFDTQYF.

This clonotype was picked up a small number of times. CDR3 region: CASSKERNYEQYF. CDR3 coding DNA: TGTGCCAGCAGCAAGGAGAGGAACTACGAGCAGTACTTC. This chain joins TRBV7-6 and TRBJ2-7; D gene uncertain. The CDR3 has 13 amino acids. CDR1 is SGHVS, CDR2 FNYEAQ, per germline. With 5 bases removed from V and 3 bases from J, the gap between germline ends came to 11 bases.